This T cell receptor beta chain derives from a study of T-cell memory formation after mild COVID-19. On the study more broadly: There were largely donor-specific TCR clusters.

Looked up from germline, CDR1 is SGHTA and CDR2 is FQGNSA. V was trimmed by 2 bases and J by 6 bases, leaving 10 bases between them. CDR3 length equals 14 residues. One entry per CDR3 protein results from TCRdb running MiXCR on the 5' RACE reads. This sample has more than 450,000 distinct CDR3 sequences; approximately 19% occur once, and the top ten carry around 11%. J is TRBJ1-4 and V is TRBV7-2; D is unclear. The TCR originated in an adult woman who had mild COVID-19 (a few samples of this study predate the infection). Cell type and time point are not known. Sequenced material: PBMCs or a T cell subset sorted from them (not recorded which). The chain's CDR3 is CASSLSIADEKLFF. The CDR3 DNA follows: TGTGCCAGCAGCTTAAGCATAGCAGATGAAAAACTGTTTTTT.